This TCR beta chain was recorded in a study of vaccination and CD4 T cells after COVID-19. Study findings and constraints: Reactive clonotype counts went from median around 20 after infection to a few dozen after vaccination, nonsignificantly.

Treatment: roughly 10-day PBMC culture with coronavirus spike peptide pools or control peptides (ViraFEST assay). Sequence data for DNA of cultured CD4+ T cells were generated by the Oncomine TCR Beta short-read assay. Via MiXCR, TCRdb re-called the PCR reads, giving one row per CDR3 protein. The sample has 1,500 to 2,000 distinct CDR3 sequences, 55% to 75% seen once. V shed 2 bases, J shed 8 bases, and the junction held 5 bases outside the gene matches. From germline, CDR1 is WNHNN and CDR2 SYGVQD (reference sequence). The CDR3 contains 15 residues. Points on this clonotype: Its specificity is unknown.

The specimen comprised CD4+ T cells from blood, cultured in vitro, sampled after SARS-CoV-2 vaccination. The chain is built from TRBV10-1 and TRBJ2-1; the match to TRBD1 covers 11 bases. The TCR comes from a human donor who had recovered from COVID-19. CDR3 nucleotides: TGCGCCAGCAGTGAGCGGGGACAGGGGGAGCATGAGCAGTTCTTC. This encodes CASSERGQGEHEQFF.